This T cell receptor (beta chain) emerged from a study of graft-versus-host responses after intestinal transplantation. Study background: Every recipient had anti-thymocyte globulin induction and 2 to 4 years of tacrolimus plus steroids. Study-level results: Graft-versus-host to host-versus-graft clonal ratios in allografts were high in patients with graft-donor T cell macrochimerism. Ileal or blood samples showed some GvH clones first, and such clones were also found in recipient marrow.

This clone was seen once. Its antigen is as yet unknown. TCRdb's copy holds only in-frame clones and misses some; the assay was immunoSEQ multiplex PCR. The table lists about 71,000 clones, less than 95% of them singletons, with roughly 1.3% in the top ten. The V gene's germline CDR1 is SGDLS and CDR2 YYNGEE. There are 12 residues in the CDR3. V shed 5 bases and J shed 13 bases, with 13 bases lying between them. The material was unstimulated CD8+ T cells sorted from spleen or lymph node cells, obtained before intestinal transplant. The TCR was taken from a human donor who received an intestinal transplant. This sequence joins TRBV9 and TRBJ1-6, with D perhaps matching TRBD1 (5 bases). The CDR3 spells CASRARGGPLHF. CDR3 in DNA: TGTGCCAGCAGGGCCCGCGGGGGGCCCCTCCACTTT.